These 6 T cell receptor beta chains were all obtained from the same sample, sequenced in a study of control samples from healthy donors and cancer patients. Profiling relied on immunoSEQ multiplex PCR, and the TCRdb table lists in-frame clones only, not all of them. The repertoire holds 150,000 to 160,000 clones, with approximately 94% as singletons. Sequenced sample: blood. The receptors here all came from a man in his forties in good health.

The chain is built from TRBV4-1 and TRBJ2-7; 9 bases match TRBD1. The CDR3 contains 16 residues. CDR1 and CDR2 from the germline V gene are MGHRA and YSYEKL. The V and J ends lost 5 bases and 2 bases, in that order; junction bases with no gene match: 10. Here the CDR3 DNA reads TGCGCCAGCAGCAGAATTGGACAGGGGCTGCCCTACGAGCAGTACTTC. Translated, it gives CASSRIGQGLPYEQYF.

V usage is TRBV4-1 and J usage is TRBJ2-3; 11 bases are shared with TRBD2. Trimming took 3 bases from V and 1 from J; bases not matched to a gene: 0. The germline gives CDR1 MGHRA, CDR2 YSYEKL. There are 15 residues in the CDR3. The CDR3 protein is CASSQTSGGTDTQYF. As DNA, the CDR3 is TGCGCCAGCAGCCAGACTAGCGGGGGCACAGATACGCAGTATTTT.

The table lists this clone with a count of one. The V call is TRBV27, the J call TRBJ2-2; D gene uncertain. Per germline, CDR1 MNHEY and CDR2 SMNVEV (reference sequence). The CDR3 has 14 residues. V was cut by 5 bases and J by 0 bases, with 7 bases left in between. The CDR3 region is CASSLGTNTGELFF. The CDR3 DNA follows: TGTGCCAGCAGTCTGGGCACGAACACCGGGGAGCTGTTTTTT.

The CDR3 coding sequence is TGTGCCAGCAGTTCCGGACAGGGGGCGGCTCGGGGGAACACTGAAGCTTTCTTT. Amino acids: CASSSGQGAARGNTEAFF. This chain connects TRBV27 to TRBJ1-1; 11 bases are shared with TRBD1. There are 18 residues in the CDR3. CDR1 is MNHEY and CDR2 is SMNVEV in the germline V gene (reference sequence). J was trimmed by 1 base and V by 4 bases; bases with no gene match: 11.

The chain is built from TRBV10-3 and TRBJ2-1; 7 bases are a match to TRBD2. The CDR3 spans 12 residues. V gave up 0 bases and J gave up 15 bases; unmatched junction bases: 5. Germline assignment: CDR1 ENHRY and CDR2 SYGVKD. CDR3 DNA: TGTGCCATCAGTGAGTCCGCGGGGGAAAGGTTCTTC. Translation gives CAISESAGERFF.

In its sample, this clone was seen once. J is TRBJ1-1 and V is TRBV3-1 (or the pseudogene TRBV3-2); 11 bases line up with TRBD1. Trimming cost V 6 bases and J 4 bases; bases outside gene matches: 4. The germline gives CDR1 LGHDT, CDR2 YNNKEL (reference sequence). The CDR3 runs to 14 residues. The chain's CDR3 is CASSRTGGGTEAFF. Here the CDR3 DNA reads TGTGCCAGCAGTCGGACAGGGGGCGGCACTGAAGCTTTCTTT.